What follows are 19 T cell receptor beta chains derived from one specimen sequenced in a study of cytomegalovirus exposure and HLA in healthy donors. Primers for the PCR totalled 60 Vbeta and 13 Jbeta. Repertoires were generated with immunoSEQ multiplex PCR, while TCRdb's copy carries only in-frame clones and drops some. The sample carries some 130,000 clones, approximately 62% recorded once. The sample was PBMCs. The receptors originated from a human donor in good health.

This clone was detected only a few times. The chain is built from TRBV2 and TRBJ2-5; D might be TRBD1 (6 bases). CDR3 size: 12 residues. V was trimmed by 6 bases and J by 4 bases, leaving 9 bases between them. CDR1 is SNHLY and CDR2 is FYNNEI in the germline V gene. CDR3 amino acids: CASSRGGETQYF. CDR3 DNA sequence: TGTGCCAGCAGCCGAGGGGGAGAGACCCAGTACTTC.

The J gene is TRBJ1-1, the V gene TRBV27; D perhaps matches TRBD1 (6 bases). V was cut by 2 bases and J by 6 bases, with 16 bases left in between. CDR3 size: 15 residues. Germline V CDR1 and CDR2: MNHEY, SMNVEV (reference sequence). This chain's CDR3 is CASSLRGAVGSEAFF. The CDR3 coding sequence is TGTGCCAGCAGTTTACGGGGGGCCGTGGGCTCTGAAGCTTTCTTT.

CDR3 sequence: CAISQGVTYNEQFF. DNA for the CDR3: TGTGCCATCTCACAGGGGGTAACCTACAATGAGCAGTTCTTC. V is TRBV6-5 and J is TRBJ2-1; 8 nucleotides line up with TRBD1. Trimming cost V 10 bases and J 2 bases; bases outside gene matches: 7. The germline gives CDR1 MNHEY, CDR2 SVGAGI. The CDR3 has 14 residues.

With respect to this clone: Other DNA sequences in this specimen translate into the identical CDR3. In DNA, the CDR3 is TGTGCCAGCAGTTTATTCACCTACGAGCAGTACTTC. This codes for CASSLFTYEQYF. The rearrangement uses TRBV28 and TRBJ2-7; D is ambiguous. CDR3 length: 12 amino acids. Per the germline V gene, CDR1 is MDHEN and CDR2 is SYDVKM. The V and J ends lost 1 base and 2 bases respectively, with 3 bases between them.

The chain has TRBV4-1 and TRBJ1-2; the D is unclear. This CDR3 spans 15 amino acids. Germline assignment: CDR1 MGHRA and CDR2 YSYEKL. The V gene lost 4 bases and the J gene lost 1 base, with 13 bases spanning the gap. The CDR3 here is CASSPLRNVNYGYTF. The CDR3 DNA sequence: TGCGCCAGCAGCCCCCTGAGGAACGTTAACTATGGCTACACCTTC.

A few counts support this clone. The rearrangement joins TRBV12-2 to TRBJ2-7; the D call in the table, TRBD1, was not verified against the DNA. TRBV12-2 is assigned pseudogene status. The CDR3 is 15 residues long. The CDR3, as DNA: TGTGCAAGTCGCTTACGGTGGGGGCTCCCCTACGAGCAGTACTTC. Its translation: CASRLRWGLPYEQYF.

The chain carries TRBV5-1 and TRBJ1-2; D is unresolved. Germline V gene data show CDR1 as SGHRS and CDR2 as YFSETQ. V lost 0 bases and J 4 bases, leaving 10 bases between the germline ends. The CDR3 consists of 14 residues. As DNA, the CDR3 is TGCGCCAGCAGCTTGGGGCGGGCCGTCTATGGCTACACCTTC. Translation: CASSLGRAVYGYTF.

J is TRBJ2-5 and V is TRBV5-6; D gene ambiguous. V was clipped by 4 bases and J by 4 bases, with 5 bases between them. This CDR3 is built from 11 residues. Germline lookup yields CDR1 SGHDT and CDR2 YYEEEE. DNA of the CDR3: TGTGCCAGCAGCATCGGAGAGACCCAGTACTTC. Its translation is CASSIGETQYF.

The gene calls are TRBV5-6 and TRBJ2-1, with 8 bases fitting TRBD1. This CDR3 contains 16 residues. The trim removed 0 bases at V and 0 bases at J, leaving 2 bases unmatched. CDR1 is SGHDT, CDR2 YYEEEE, per germline. The CDR3 is CASSLDRGISYNEQFF. The CDR3 DNA reads TGTGCCAGCAGCTTGGACAGGGGGATCTCCTACAATGAGCAGTTCTTC.

The rearrangement joins TRBV5-1 to TRBJ1-3; D not resolved. CDR3 length: 15 amino acids. Trimming removed 0 bases from V and 3 bases from J, with 10 bases in between. CDR1 is SGHRS and CDR2 is YFSETQ in the germline V gene. CDR3: CASSLGQQRGNTIYF. CDR3 nucleotides: TGCGCCAGCAGCTTGGGCCAGCAGCGTGGAAACACCATATATTTT.

This chain joins TRBV7-9 and TRBJ1-2; no definite D call. V was pared by 7 bases and J by 3 bases, with 15 bases between. The CDR3 is 14 residues long. Looked up from germline, CDR1 is SEHNR and CDR2 is FQNEAQ (reference sequence). This CDR3 reads CASKEGETDYGYTF. Written as DNA, the CDR3 is TGTGCCAGCAAAGAGGGAGAAACAGACTATGGCTACACCTTC.

The gene calls are TRBV28 and TRBJ2-7, with TRBD2 matching 7 bases. Germline CDR1 MDHEN, CDR2 SYDVKM. This CDR3 is built from 17 residues. The V segment lost 3 bases and the J segment 0 bases; nucleotides outside the gene matches: 11. The CDR3 coding sequence is TGTGCCAGCAGTTTGAGTGGGAGGGCTTCGCGCTCCTACGAGCAGTACTTC. This gives the protein CASSLSGRASRSYEQYF. The variable domain in full, completed from reference TRBV28 and TRBJ2-7, reads DVKVTQSSRYLVKRTGEKVFLECVQDMDHENMFWYRQDPGLGLRLIYFSYDVKMKEKGDIPEGYSVSREKKERFSLILESASTNQTSMYLCASSLSGRASRSYEQYFGPGTRLTVT.

J is TRBJ1-5 and V is TRBV19; 7 bases are shared with TRBD1. The germline CDR1 and CDR2 sequences are LNHDA and SQIVND (reference sequence). J lost 6 bases, V lost 7 bases, and 6 bases had no gene match. This CDR3 has 13 residues. CDR3 sequence: CASTDRVLQPQHF. The DNA for the CDR3 is TGTGCCAGTACCGACAGGGTACTTCAGCCCCAGCATTTT.

The gene calls are TRBV10-3 and TRBJ2-3; 11 bases match TRBD2. CDR3 length: 15 residues. Germline-derived CDR1 and CDR2 are ENHRY and SYGVKD. The trim removed 0 bases at V and 6 bases at J, leaving 2 bases unmatched. The CDR3 DNA is TGTGCCATCAGTGAGTCAGGGACTAGCGGTGATACGCAGTATTTT. Its protein product is CAISESGTSGDTQYF.

The V and J genes are TRBV5-4 and TRBJ2-7, with 7 bases that match TRBD1. Germline CDR1 SGHNT, CDR2 YYREEE (reference sequence). CDR3 length: 17 residues. The V segment lost 4 bases and the J segment 3 bases; nucleotides outside the gene matches: 16. In DNA, the CDR3 is TGTGCCAGCAGCCCGGCCGGGACAGTGGAACGGTTCTACGAGCAGTACTTC. Translated, it gives CASSPAGTVERFYEQYF.

This rearrangement joins TRBV7-2 to TRBJ1-2; D possibly corresponds to TRBD1 (6 bases). V was trimmed by 0 bases and J by 3 bases, leaving 14 bases between them. The V gene's germline CDR1 is SGHTA and CDR2 FQGNSA. The CDR3 is 16 residues long. The CDR3: CASSLAPGGQDYGYTF. Written as DNA, the CDR3 is TGTGCCAGCAGCTTAGCACCGGGGGGGCAGGACTATGGCTACACCTTC.

The chain recombines TRBV5-6 with TRBJ2-5; D not certain. Per germline, CDR1 SGHDT and CDR2 YYEEEE. V was pared by 1 base and J by 5 bases, with 12 bases between. This CDR3 has 14 amino acids. The CDR3 reads CASSLPSPGETQYF. The CDR3 region has the DNA TGTGCCAGCAGCTTGCCCAGTCCCGGGGAGACCCAGTACTTC.

The chain couples TRBV27 to TRBJ1-2; TRBD1 matches 7 bases. The CDR3 spans 13 residues. CDR1 is MNHEY and CDR2 is SMNVEV in the germline V gene (reference sequence). J gave up 8 bases and V 9 bases, and 12 bases lay outside the gene matches. CDR3 sequence: CASPRGAGGGYTF. Here the CDR3 DNA reads TGTGCCAGTCCCAGGGGGGCAGGGGGAGGCTACACCTTC.

This chain links TRBV28 with TRBJ2-1, with a possible D match to TRBD1 (5 bases). This CDR3 has 13 amino acids. V was trimmed by 1 base and J by 5 bases, leaving 6 bases between them. CDR1 and CDR2 (germline): MDHEN, SYDVKM. CDR3 sequence: CASSLLQDNEQFF. CDR3 DNA sequence: TGTGCCAGCAGTTTATTACAGGACAATGAGCAGTTCTTC.